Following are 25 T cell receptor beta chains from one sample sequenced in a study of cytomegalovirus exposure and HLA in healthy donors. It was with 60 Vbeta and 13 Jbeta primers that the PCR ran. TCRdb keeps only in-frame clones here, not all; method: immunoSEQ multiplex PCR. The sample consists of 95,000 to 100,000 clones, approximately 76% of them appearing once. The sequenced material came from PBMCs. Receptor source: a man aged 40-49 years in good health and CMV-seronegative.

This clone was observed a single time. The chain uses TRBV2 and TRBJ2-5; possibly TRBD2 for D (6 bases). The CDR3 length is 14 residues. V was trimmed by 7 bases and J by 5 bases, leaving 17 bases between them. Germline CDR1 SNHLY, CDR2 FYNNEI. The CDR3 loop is CASKREAVKETQYF. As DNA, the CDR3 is TGTGCCAGCAAGAGGGAGGCGGTGAAGGAGACCCAGTACTTC.

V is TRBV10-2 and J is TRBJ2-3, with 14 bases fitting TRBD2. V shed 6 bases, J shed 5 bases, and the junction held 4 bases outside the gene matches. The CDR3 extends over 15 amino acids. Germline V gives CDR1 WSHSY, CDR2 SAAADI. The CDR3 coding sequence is TGCGCCAGCAGAAGACTAGCGGGGGGGAGAGATACGCAGTATTTT. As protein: CASRRLAGGRDTQYF.

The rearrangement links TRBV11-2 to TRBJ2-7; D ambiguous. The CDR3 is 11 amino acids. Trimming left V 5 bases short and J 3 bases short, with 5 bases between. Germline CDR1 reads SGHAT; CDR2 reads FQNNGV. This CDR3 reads CASSPHYEQYF. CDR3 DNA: TGTGCCAGCAGCCCCCACTACGAGCAGTACTTC.

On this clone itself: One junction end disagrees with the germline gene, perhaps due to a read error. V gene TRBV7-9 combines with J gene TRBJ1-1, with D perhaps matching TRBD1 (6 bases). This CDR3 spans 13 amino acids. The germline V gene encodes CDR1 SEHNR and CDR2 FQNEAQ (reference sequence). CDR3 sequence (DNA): TGTTCCAGCAGCCCCACAGGGTACACTGAAGCTTTCTTT. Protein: CSSSPTGYTEAFF.

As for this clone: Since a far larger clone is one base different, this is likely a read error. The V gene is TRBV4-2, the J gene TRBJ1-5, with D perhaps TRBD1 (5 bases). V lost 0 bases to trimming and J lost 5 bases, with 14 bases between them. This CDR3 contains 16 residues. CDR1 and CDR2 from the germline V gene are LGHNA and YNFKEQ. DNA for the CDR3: TGTGCCAGCAGCCAAGATCCCAGGGAACGGGATCAGCCCCAGCATTTT. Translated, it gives CASSQDPRERDQPQHF.

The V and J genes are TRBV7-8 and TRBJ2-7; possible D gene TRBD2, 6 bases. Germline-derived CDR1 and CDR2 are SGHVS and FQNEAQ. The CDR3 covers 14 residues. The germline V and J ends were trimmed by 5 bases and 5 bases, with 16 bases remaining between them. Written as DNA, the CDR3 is TGTGCCAGCAGCCAAAGCCGGGACTCTCACGAGCAGTACGTC. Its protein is CASSQSRDSHEQYV.

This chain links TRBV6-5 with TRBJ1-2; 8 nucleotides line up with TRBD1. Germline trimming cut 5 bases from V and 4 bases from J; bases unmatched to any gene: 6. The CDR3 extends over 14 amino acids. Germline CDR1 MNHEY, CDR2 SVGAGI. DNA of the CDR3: TGTGCCAGCAGTCCAGGGGGCGCTGCCTATGGCTACACCTTC. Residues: CASSPGGAAYGYTF.

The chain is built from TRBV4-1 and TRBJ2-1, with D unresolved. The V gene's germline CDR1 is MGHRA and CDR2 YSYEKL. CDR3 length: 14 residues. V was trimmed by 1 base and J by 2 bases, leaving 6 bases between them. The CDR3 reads CASSQVNPYNEQFF. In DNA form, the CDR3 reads TGCGCCAGCAGCCAAGTCAATCCCTACAATGAGCAGTTCTTC.

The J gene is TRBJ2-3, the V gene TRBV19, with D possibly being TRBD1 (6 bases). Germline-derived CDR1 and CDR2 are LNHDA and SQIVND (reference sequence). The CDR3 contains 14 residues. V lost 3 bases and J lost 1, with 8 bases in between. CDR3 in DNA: TGTGCCAGTAGTATTGCAGGGGGCACAGATACGCAGTATTTT. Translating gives CASSIAGGTDTQYF.

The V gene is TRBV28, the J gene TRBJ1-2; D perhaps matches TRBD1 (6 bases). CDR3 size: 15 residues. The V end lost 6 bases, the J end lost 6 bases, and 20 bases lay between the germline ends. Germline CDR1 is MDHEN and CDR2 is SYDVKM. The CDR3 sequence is CASSPQATGQHGYTF. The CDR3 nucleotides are TGTGCCAGCAGCCCCCAAGCCACTGGACAGCATGGCTACACCTTC.

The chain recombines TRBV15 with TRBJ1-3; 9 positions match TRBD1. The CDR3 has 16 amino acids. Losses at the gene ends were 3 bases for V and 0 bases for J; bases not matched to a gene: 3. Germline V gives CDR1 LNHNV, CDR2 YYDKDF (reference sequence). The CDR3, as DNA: TGTGCCACCAGCAGGGAGGGACAGGGCTCTGGAAACACCATATATTTT. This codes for CATSREGQGSGNTIYF.

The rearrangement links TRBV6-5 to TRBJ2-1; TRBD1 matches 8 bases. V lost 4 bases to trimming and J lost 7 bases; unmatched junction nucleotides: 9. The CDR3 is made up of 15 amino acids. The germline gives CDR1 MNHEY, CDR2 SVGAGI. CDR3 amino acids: CASSSRPDRVNEQFF. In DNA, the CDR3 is TGTGCCAGCAGTTCTCGTCCGGACAGGGTAAATGAGCAGTTCTTC.

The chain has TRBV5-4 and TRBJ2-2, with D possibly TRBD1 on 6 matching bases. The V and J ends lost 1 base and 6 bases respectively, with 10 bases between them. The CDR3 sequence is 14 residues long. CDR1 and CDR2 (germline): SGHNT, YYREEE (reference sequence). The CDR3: CASSLSRGPGELFF. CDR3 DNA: TGTGCCAGCAGCTTGAGCAGGGGACCCGGGGAGCTGTTTTTT. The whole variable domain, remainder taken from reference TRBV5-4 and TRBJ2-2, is ETGVTQSPTHLIKTRGQQVTLRCSSQSGHNTVSWYQQALGQGPQFIFQYYREEENGRGNFPPRFSGLQFPNYSSELNVNALELDDSALYLCASSLSRGPGELFFGEGSRLTVL.

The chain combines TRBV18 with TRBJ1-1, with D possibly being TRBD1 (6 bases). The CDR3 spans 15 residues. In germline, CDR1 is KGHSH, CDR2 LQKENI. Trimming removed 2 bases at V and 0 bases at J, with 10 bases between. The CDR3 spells CASSPSAGVNTEAFF. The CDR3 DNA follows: TGTGCCAGCTCACCATCTGCAGGGGTGAACACTGAAGCTTTCTTT.

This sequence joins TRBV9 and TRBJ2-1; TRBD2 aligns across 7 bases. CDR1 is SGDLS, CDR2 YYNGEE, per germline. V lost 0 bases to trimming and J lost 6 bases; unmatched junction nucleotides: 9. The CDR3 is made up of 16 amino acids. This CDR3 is CASSVGGQGGGNEQFF. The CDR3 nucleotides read TGTGCCAGCAGCGTAGGTGGTCAAGGCGGGGGCAATGAGCAGTTCTTC.

CDR3 loop: CASSLDAGTEAFF. The CDR3 coding sequence is TGCGCCAGCAGCTTGGATGCGGGCACTGAAGCTTTCTTT. The J gene is TRBJ1-1, the V gene TRBV5-1; D unresolved. This CDR3 has 13 amino acids. In germline, CDR1 is SGHRS, CDR2 YFSETQ. V lost 0 bases and J lost 4, with 7 bases in between.

The CDR3 protein is CASSLRQEPSGNTIYF. The CDR3 DNA reads as TGTGCCAGCAGCCTCAGACAGGAGCCCTCTGGAAACACCATATATTTT. This chain uses TRBV9 with TRBJ1-3; perhaps TRBD1 as D (6 bases). Germline loops: CDR1 SGDLS, CDR2 YYNGEE. V dropped 4 bases and J dropped 0 bases, with 14 bases sitting between them. The CDR3 has 16 amino acids.

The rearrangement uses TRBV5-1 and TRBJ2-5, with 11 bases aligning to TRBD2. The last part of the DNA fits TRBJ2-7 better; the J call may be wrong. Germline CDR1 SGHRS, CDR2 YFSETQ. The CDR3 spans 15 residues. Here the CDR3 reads CASSLMTSGVYEQYF. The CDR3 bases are TGCGCCAGCAGCTTGATGACTAGCGGGGTCTACGAGCAGTACTTC.

CDR3 region: CASGLVPQVPAFF. CDR3 bases: TGTGCTAGTGGTTTGGTACCACAGGTACCAGCTTTCTTT. The chain links TRBV12-5 to TRBJ1-1; TRBD1 might be the D (5 bases). V lost 0 bases and J lost 10, with 12 bases in between. The CDR3 has 13 residues. CDR1 is LGHNT and CDR2 is FRNRAP in the germline V gene.

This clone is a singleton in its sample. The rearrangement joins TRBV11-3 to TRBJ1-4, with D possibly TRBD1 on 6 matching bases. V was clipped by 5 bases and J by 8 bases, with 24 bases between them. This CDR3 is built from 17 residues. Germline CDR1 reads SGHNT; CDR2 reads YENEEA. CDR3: CASSVRDIPQGWEKLFF. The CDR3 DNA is TGTGCCAGCAGCGTCCGGGACATCCCCCAGGGCTGGGAAAAACTGTTTTTT.

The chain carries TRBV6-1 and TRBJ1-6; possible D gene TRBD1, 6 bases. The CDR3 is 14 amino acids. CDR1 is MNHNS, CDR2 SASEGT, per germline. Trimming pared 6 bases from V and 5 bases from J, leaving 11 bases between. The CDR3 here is CASRRTDDNSPLHF. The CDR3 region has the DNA TGTGCCAGCAGACGGACAGATGATAATTCACCCCTCCACTTT.

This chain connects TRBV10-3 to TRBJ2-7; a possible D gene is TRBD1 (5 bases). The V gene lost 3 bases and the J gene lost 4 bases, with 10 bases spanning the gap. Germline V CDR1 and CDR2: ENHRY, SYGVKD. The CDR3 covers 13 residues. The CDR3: CAISETGPYEQYF. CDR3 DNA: TGTGCCATCAGTGAAACAGGCCCGTACGAGCAGTACTTC.

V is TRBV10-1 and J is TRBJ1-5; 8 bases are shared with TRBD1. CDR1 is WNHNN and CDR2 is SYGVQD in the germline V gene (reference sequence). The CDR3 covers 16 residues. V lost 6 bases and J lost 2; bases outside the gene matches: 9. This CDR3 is CASRDDRGWGNQPQHF. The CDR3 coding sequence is TGCGCCAGCAGGGATGACAGGGGATGGGGCAATCAGCCCCAGCATTTT.

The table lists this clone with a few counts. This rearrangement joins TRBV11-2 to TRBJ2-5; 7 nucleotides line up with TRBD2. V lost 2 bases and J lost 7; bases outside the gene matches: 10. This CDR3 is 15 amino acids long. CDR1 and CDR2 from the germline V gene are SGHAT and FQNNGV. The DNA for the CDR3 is TGTGCCAGCAGCTTAACTACTAGCGTGGTGGGGACCCAGTACTTC. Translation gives CASSLTTSVVGTQYF.

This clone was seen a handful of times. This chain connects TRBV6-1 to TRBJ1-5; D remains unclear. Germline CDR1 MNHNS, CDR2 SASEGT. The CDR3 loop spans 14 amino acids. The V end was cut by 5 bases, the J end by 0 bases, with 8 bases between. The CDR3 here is CASSFVGSNQPQHF. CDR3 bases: TGTGCCAGCAGTTTTGTCGGTAGCAATCAGCCCCAGCATTTT.